The 12 T cell receptor beta chains listed next were all sequenced from one sample in a study of cytomegalovirus exposure and HLA in healthy donors. The PCR used 60 Vbeta and 13 Jbeta primers. The table came from immunoSEQ multiplex PCR; TCRdb's copy has only in-frame clones and leaves some out. The sample shows some 70,000 clones, almost 85% of them seen only once. Material: PBMCs. These receptor sequences come from a man aged 18 to 30 in good health and CMV-seronegative.

This clone came up once. The J gene is TRBJ2-7, the V gene TRBV5-4; unclear D gene. This CDR3 has 11 residues. Trimming removed 3 bases from V and 7 bases from J, with 8 bases in between. Germline CDR1 reads SGHNT; CDR2 reads YYREEE (reference sequence). The CDR3 nucleotides read TGTGCCAGCAGCTCCCGAGAAGAGCAGTACTTC. It encodes CASSSREEQYF.

The chain employs TRBV7-9 and TRBJ2-3; 10 bases line up with TRBD2. Losses at the gene ends were 5 bases for V and 0 bases for J; bases not matched to a gene: 5. The CDR3 length is 16 residues. CDR1 is SEHNR, CDR2 FQNEAQ, per germline (reference sequence). CDR3 bases: TGTGCCAGCAGCCCCCTAGCGGGGGCTAGCACAGATACGCAGTATTTT. Protein sequence: CASSPLAGASTDTQYF.

The genes are TRBV27 and TRBJ2-7, with TRBD1 matching over 8 bases. V shed 3 bases and J 1 base; nucleotides not matched to a gene: 11. Germline V gene data show CDR1 as MNHEY and CDR2 as SMNVEV (reference sequence). The CDR3 totals 17 residues. CDR3 sequence (DNA): TGTGCCAGCAGTTTTTCGTCCGGCGACAGGGGATCCTACGAGCAGTACTTC. Its translation is CASSFSSGDRGSYEQYF.

This rearrangement joins TRBV30 to TRBJ1-5, with 7 positions matching TRBD1. Germline lookup yields CDR1 GTSNPN and CDR2 SVGIG (reference sequence). Losses at the gene ends were 2 bases for V and 4 bases for J; bases not matched to a gene: 11. The length of the CDR3 is 16 residues. DNA for the CDR3: TGTGCCTGGAGTCCCAACCACAGGGGACGGAATCAGCCCCAGCATTTT. This encodes CAWSPNHRGRNQPQHF.

In this sample, this clone turned up once. This rearrangement joins TRBV7-3 to TRBJ1-5; D is unresolved. The CDR3 runs to 14 residues. The V gene's germline CDR1 is SGHTA and CDR2 FQGTGA. Trimming cost V 5 bases and J 2 bases, with 10 bases left between them. In DNA form, the CDR3 reads TGTGCCAGCAGCCCACCTCCGGGCAATCAGCCCCAGCATTTT. It yields the protein CASSPPPGNQPQHF.

V is TRBV7-8 and J is TRBJ2-5, with 10 positions matching TRBD2. Trimming removed 3 bases from V and 5 bases from J; junction bases left unmatched: 9. The CDR3 has 16 amino acids. CDR1 and CDR2 (germline): SGHVS, FQNEAQ. The CDR3 here is CASSLSSGRHGETQYF. The CDR3 region has the DNA TGTGCCAGCAGCTTGTCTAGCGGGAGACACGGGGAGACCCAGTACTTC.

V and J are TRBV7-9 and TRBJ1-1; D is uncertain. In germline, CDR1 is SEHNR, CDR2 FQNEAQ (reference sequence). This CDR3 is built from 12 residues. The V end lost 4 bases, the J end lost 5 bases, and 8 bases lay between the germline ends. The CDR3 DNA reads TGTGCCAGCAGCTCCTCCGTAACTGAAGCTTTCTTT. Protein sequence: CASSSSVTEAFF.

This clone showed up just once. This rearrangement joins TRBV18 to TRBJ2-2; possibly TRBD2 for D (6 bases). This CDR3 spans 12 amino acids. Germline CDR1 is KGHSH and CDR2 is LQKENI. V gave up 4 bases and J gave up 10 bases, with 10 bases separating them. The CDR3 sequence is CASSLLAPELFF. For the CDR3, the DNA is TGTGCCAGCTCACTACTAGCTCCGGAGCTGTTTTTT.

The table lists this clone with a count of one. This chain joins TRBV14 and TRBJ2-1, with TRBD2 identical over 9 bases. This CDR3 spans 15 amino acids. V was clipped by 2 bases and J by 4 bases; unmatched bases: 3. Germline V gene sequence: CDR1 SGHDN, CDR2 FVKESK. CDR3 sequence reads: CASSQRLAGYNEQFF. The CDR3 region has the DNA TGTGCCAGCAGCCAAAGGCTAGCGGGGTACAATGAGCAGTTCTTC. Based on the CDR3 plus reference TRBV14 and TRBJ2-1, the full variable domain is EAGVTQFPSHSVIEKGQTVTLRCDPISGHDNLYWYRRVMGKEIKFLLHFVKESKQDESGMPNNRFLAERTGGTYSTLKVQPAELEDSGVYFCASSQRLAGYNEQFFGPGTRLTVL.

The rearrangement joins TRBV6-6 to TRBJ1-5, with D uncertain. CDR3 length: 14 amino acids. Trimming shortened V by 7 bases and J by 7 bases, and 17 bases separated the two germline ends. Per germline, CDR1 MNHNY and CDR2 SVGAGI (reference sequence). This chain's CDR3 is CASKGGSIGQPQHF. The CDR3 DNA follows: TGTGCCAGCAAGGGAGGGTCGATAGGACAGCCCCAGCATTTT.

The chain employs TRBV9 and TRBJ2-2; D is uncertain. CDR1 SGDLS and CDR2 YYNGEE come from the germline V gene. The CDR3 runs 14 residues. Trimming took off 0 bases at V and 3 bases at J, with 6 bases between the two ends. The CDR3 nucleotides read TGTGCCAGCAGCGTAGTCGGAGACACCGGGGAGCTGTTTTTT. Its protein is CASSVVGDTGELFF. The whole variable domain, filled in from reference TRBV9 and TRBJ2-2, reads DSGVTQTPKHLITATGQRVTLRCSPRSGDLSVYWYQQSLDQGLQFLIQYYNGEERAKGNILERFSAQQFPDLHSELNLSSLELGDSALYFCASSVVGDTGELFFGEGSRLTVL.

The chain links TRBV5-4 to TRBJ2-4, with 7 bases matching TRBD1. V gave up 4 bases and J gave up 8 bases; unmatched junction bases: 6. This CDR3 is 13 amino acids long. Germline V CDR1 and CDR2: SGHNT, YYREEE (reference sequence). The CDR3 spells CASSPDRVDIQYF. For the CDR3, the DNA is TGTGCCAGCAGCCCCGACAGGGTTGACATTCAGTACTTC.